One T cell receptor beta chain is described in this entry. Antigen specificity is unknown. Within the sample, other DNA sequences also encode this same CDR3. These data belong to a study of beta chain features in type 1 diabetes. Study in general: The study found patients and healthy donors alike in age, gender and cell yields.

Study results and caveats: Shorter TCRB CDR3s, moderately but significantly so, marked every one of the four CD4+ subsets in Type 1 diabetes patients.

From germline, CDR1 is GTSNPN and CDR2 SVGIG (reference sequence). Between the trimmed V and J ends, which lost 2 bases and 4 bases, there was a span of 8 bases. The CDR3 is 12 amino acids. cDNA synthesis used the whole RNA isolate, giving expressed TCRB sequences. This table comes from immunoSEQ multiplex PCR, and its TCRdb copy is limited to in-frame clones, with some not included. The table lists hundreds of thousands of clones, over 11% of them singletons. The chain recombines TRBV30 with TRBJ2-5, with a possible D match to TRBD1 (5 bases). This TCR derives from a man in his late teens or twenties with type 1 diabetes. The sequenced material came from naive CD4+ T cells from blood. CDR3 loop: CAWSQGGETQYF. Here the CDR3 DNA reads TGTGCCTGGAGTCAGGGCGGAGAGACCCAGTACTTC.